The rows below give T cell receptor beta chains drawn from one sample of a study of T cell responses to AZD1222 COVID-19 vaccine. Generated by immunoSEQ multiplex PCR, the TCRdb table keeps only in-frame clones and is missing some. The repertoire holds roughly 100,000 clones, with less than 90% as singletons. Sequenced material: peripheral blood, taken on day 0 of AZD1222 vaccination. These receptors all come from an adult in good health. The CDR3 runs from the conserved cysteine through the conserved F or W. Each record gives: CDR3 protein, CDR3 DNA, clone size, V gene, J gene, D gene. D genes are given only for firm matches. Size tells how often a clone was seen (once, few, many) or the class of an expanded clone, and some rows leave it out.

CASSAGQLELTGELFF	TGTGCCAGCAGTGCCGGACAGTTGGAACTCACCGGGGAGCTGTTTTTT	.	TRBV28	TRBJ2-2	.
CASQSPANYGYTF	TGTGCCAGCCAGTCTCCAGCTAACTATGGCTACACCTTC	.	TRBV6-5	TRBJ1-2	.
CASSLLKQGDPGNTIYF	TGCGCCAGCAGCCTTTTGAAACAGGGGGACCCTGGAAACACCATATATTTT	few	TRBV5-1	TRBJ1-3	TRBD1
CASSTDRVVEKLFF	TGTGCCAGCAGTACCGACAGGGTTGTTGAAAAACTGTTTTTT	once	TRBV6-6	TRBJ1-4	TRBD1
CSVVWYRDTEAFF	TGCAGCGTTGTCTGGTACAGAGACACTGAAGCTTTCTTT	.	TRBV29-1	TRBJ1-1	.
CSVELWMYEQFF	TGCAGCGTTGAACTATGGATGTATGAGCAGTTCTTC	.	TRBV29-1	TRBJ2-1	.
CATLREKNYGYTF	TGTGCCACCCTCAGGGAGAAGAACTATGGCTACACCTTC	.	TRBV6-5	TRBJ1-2	.
CASSSRTSGYTDTQYF	TGTGCCAGCAGCTCCCGGACTAGCGGGTACACAGATACGCAGTATTTT	.	TRBV7-2	TRBJ2-3	TRBD2
CASSRPGREAETQYF	TGCGCCAGCAGCCGCCCCGGGAGGGAAGCAGAGACCCAGTACTTC	.	TRBV5-1	TRBJ2-5	TRBD2
CATLTGATNTEAFF	TGTGCCACCTTGACAGGGGCCACGAACACTGAAGCTTTCTTT	.	TRBV6-5	TRBJ1-1	TRBD1
CASSPGQGRSGYTF	TGCGCCAGCAGCCCGGGACAGGGTCGGTCGGGCTACACCTTC	.	TRBV5-1	TRBJ1-2	TRBD1
CASSSWDAGGYGYTF	TGTGCCAGCAGTTCATGGGACGCGGGGGGCTATGGCTACACCTTC	.	TRBV28	TRBJ1-2	.
CAIRELSTDTQYF	TGTGCCATTCGGGAACTTAGCACAGATACGCAGTATTTT	.	TRBV10-3	TRBJ2-3	.
CASTPTTNTEAFF	TGTGCCAGTACCCCGACTACTAACACTGAAGCTTTCTTT	.	TRBV19	TRBJ1-1	.
CASSERGANTEAFF	TGTGCCAGCAGTGAAAGGGGAGCGAACACTGAAGCTTTCTTT	once	TRBV2	TRBJ1-1	.
CASSPIATNEKLFF	TGTGCCAGCAGCCCGATCGCAACTAATGAAAAACTGTTTTTT	.	TRBV5-6	TRBJ1-4	.
CASSSPRDGANYGYTF	TGTGCCAGCAGTTCCCCTAGAGACGGGGCTAACTATGGCTACACCTTC	.	TRBV6-5	TRBJ1-2	.
CASRKAGGPYEQFF	TGTGCCAGCAGAAAAGCGGGGGGGCCTTATGAGCAGTTCTTC	.	TRBV2	TRBJ2-1	TRBD2
CASSYADSGTEAFF	TGTGCCAGCAGTTACGCCGATTCTGGCACTGAAGCTTTCTTT	.	TRBV6-2/TRBV6-3	TRBJ1-1	.
CASSYSGLLDNEQFF	TGTGCCAGCAGTTACTCGGGACTATTGGACAATGAGCAGTTCTTC	once	TRBV6-5	TRBJ2-1	TRBD2
CASSYSGSTDTQYF	TGTGCCAGCAGTTACTCTGGCAGCACAGATACGCAGTATTTT	.	TRBV6-5	TRBJ2-3	.
CASNAGDRGYTF	TGTGCCAGCAATGCTGGGGACCGAGGCTACACCTTC	.	TRBV28	TRBJ1-2	.
CASSYRGGYGYTF	TGTGCCAGCAGTTACCGTGGAGGATATGGCTACACCTTC	.	TRBV6-5	TRBJ1-2	.
CASSEGTGGASPLHF	TGCGCCAGCAGTGAGGGGACAGGGGGCGCGTCACCCCTCCACTTT	.	TRBV10-1	TRBJ1-6	TRBD1
CASSQGTDHYGYTF	TGCGCCAGCAGCCAGGGGACAGACCACTATGGCTACACCTTC	.	TRBV5-1	TRBJ1-2	TRBD1
CASSLDRRAYEQYF	TGCGCCAGCAGCTTGGACAGGAGAGCCTACGAGCAGTACTTC	.	TRBV5-1	TRBJ2-7	.
CASSPDRSYGYTF	TGTGCCAGCAGCCCAGACAGAAGCTATGGCTACACCTTC	few	TRBV11-2	TRBJ1-2	.
CSAVVTEAFF	TGCAGCGCGGTTGTCACTGAAGCTTTCTTT	.	TRBV29-1	TRBJ1-1	.
CASSFLGQQETQYF	TGTGCCAGCAGCTTCCTTGGACAGCAAGAGACCCAGTACTTC	.	TRBV11-2	TRBJ2-5	.
CASSLARRGGLSTRNEQFF	TGTGCCAGCAGCTTAGCGCGGCGGGGGGGCCTCTCCACTCGCAATGAGCAGTTCTTC	.	TRBV7-8	TRBJ2-1	TRBD2
CASSQFTPSSYYNSPLHF	TGCGCCAGCAGCCAATTTACCCCCTCCAGCTACTATAATTCACCCCTCCACTTT	.	TRBV4-1	TRBJ1-6	.
CASSLASGVHGYTF	TGCGCCAGCAGCTTGGCCAGTGGGGTGCATGGCTACACCTTC	once	TRBV5-1	TRBJ1-2	.
CASSGTGPYGYTF	TGTGCCAGCAGCGGGACAGGGCCCTATGGCTACACCTTC	.	TRBV7-9	TRBJ1-2	TRBD1
CAILNHRVKDDANYGYTF	TGTGCCATCCTCAACCATAGAGTCAAAGACGATGCTAACTATGGCTACACCTTC	once	TRBV10-3	TRBJ1-2	.
CASSLGGRSYTF	TGTGCCAGCAGTTTGGGAGGTCGAAGCTACACCTTC	.	TRBV12-3/TRBV12-4	TRBJ1-2	.
CASSESGRRQETQYF	TGCGCCAGCAGTGAGTCGGGCCGGAGACAAGAGACCCAGTACTTC	.	TRBV10-2	TRBJ2-5	.
CASSLLGLAGGNEQFF	TGTGCCAGCAGTTTATTAGGACTAGCAGGAGGCAATGAGCAGTTCTTC	.	TRBV27	TRBJ2-1	TRBD2
CAISESSGNTIYF	TGTGCCATCAGTGAAAGCTCTGGAAACACCATATATTTT	once	TRBV10-3	TRBJ1-3	.
CASSLGTPSSGNTIYF	TGTGCCAGCAGCCTTGGGACACCCAGCTCTGGAAACACCATATATTTT	.	TRBV7-2	TRBJ1-3	.
CASSQSPRAQGYTF	TGTGCCAGCAGCCAAAGCCCCCGGGCGCAGGGCTACACCTTC	few	TRBV3-1/TRBV3-2	TRBJ1-2	.
CASSYSTAGGTGELFF	TGTGCCAGCAGTTACTCGACAGCGGGGGGTACCGGGGAGCTGTTTTTT	.	TRBV6-6	TRBJ2-2	TRBD2
CASSLEHGNSPLHF	TGTGCCAGCAGCTTGGAACACGGAAATTCACCCCTCCACTTT	.	TRBV5-4	TRBJ1-6	.
CASSLTGGSGANVLTF	TGTGCCAGCAGCTTAACAGGAGGCTCTGGGGCCAACGTCCTGACTTTC	.	TRBV7-3	TRBJ2-6	.
CASPGPNTGELFF	TGTGCCAGCCCGGGTCCGAACACCGGGGAGCTGTTTTTT	.	TRBV27	TRBJ2-2	.
CAICGGGPTFF	TGTGCCATCTGCGGGGGTGGGCCGACTTTCTTT	.	TRBV10-3	TRBJ1-1	.
CSRGGNTEAFF	TGCAGCAGGGGAGGGAACACTGAAGCTTTCTTT	.	TRBV20-1	TRBJ1-1	.
CASSIRGRGETQYF	TGTGCCAGTAGTATTCGGGGGCGGGGAGAGACCCAGTACTTC	.	TRBV19	TRBJ2-5	.
CASSGPWDIREAFF	TGTGCCAGCAGCGGCCCGTGGGACATACGTGAAGCTTTCTTT	.	TRBV7-9	TRBJ1-1	.
CASSTPRTGRILKGEKLFF	TGTGCCAGCTCAACACCCCGGACAGGGAGAATTCTAAAGGGTGAAAAACTGTTTTTT	.	TRBV18	TRBJ1-4	TRBD1
CASSDPGLAVYEQYF	TGCGCCAGCAGCGATCCGGGACTAGCGGTGTACGAGCAGTACTTC	.	TRBV5-1	TRBJ2-7	TRBD2